This TCR beta chain was sequenced for a study of human T cells and chemical hapten exposure. Study summary: Researchers reported sensitizing a 2 cm by 2 cm upper inner arm skin site with 2% DPC.

In this sample, this clonotype turned up many times. Its antigen remains unidentified. Trimming removed 6 bases at V and 5 bases at J, with 14 bases between. This CDR3 spans 14 amino acids. Germline-derived CDR1 and CDR2 are SQVTM and ANQGSEA. Indicated time point: patch test 1, 2 weeks after DPC sensitization. Treatment meaning: therapeutic diphenylcyclopropenone sensitization with weekly scalp DPC. Study-wide results and caveats: The number of TCRs over 1 in 1000 frequency stayed unchanged after DPC. There were significantly more large CDR3 similarity clusters among expanded TCRs than among controls.

Separate cDNA molecules received unique molecular identifiers, which the library attached to them. One entry per CDR3 protein, called by TCRdb with MiXCR from the RACE reads. The sample shows roughly 14,000 distinct CDR3 sequences, about a sixth of them seen only once. This TCR derives from a woman under 40 with alopecia areata. Some clones in this sample may be carry-over from other donors' samples. The input for sequencing was whole blood, taken in connection with sensitization to the hapten diphenylcyclopropenone (DPC). This chain connects TRBV29-1 to TRBJ1-6, with D possibly TRBD1 on 6 matching bases. The CDR3 DNA sequence: TGCAGCGTGCGCGGGGGCGGAAATAATTCACCCCTCCACTTT. Its protein is CSVRGGGNNSPLHF.